This T cell receptor (beta chain) stems from a study of OX40 agonist ivuxolimab in advanced cancers. In the study overall: Ivuxolimab, which targeted the costimulatory receptor OX40 (CD134), was an agonistic, fully human IgG2 monoclonal antibody. Peripheral TCRbeta sequencing was intended to test whether TCR sequence diversity was altered and clonal T-cell expansion was caused by ivuxolimab. Of the approximately 50 dose-escalation patients, hepatocellular carcinoma was present in around 19, melanoma in some 15, renal cell carcinoma in 9 and head and neck cancer in 9. Intravenous ivuxolimab was administered to patients every 2 weeks at six dose levels: 0.01, 0.1, 0.3, 1.5, 3 and 10 mg/kg. A male proportion of roughly 80% and a mean age of roughly 58 years, ranging from 23 to 79, were recorded for the dose-escalation cohort. Three dose-escalation patients achieved partial responses, one with hepatocellular carcinoma and two with cutaneous melanoma. Patients were allowed to have had prior anti-PD-1, anti-PD-L1 or anti-CTLA-4 therapy, and 40% to 45% of the dose-escalation patients had previously received checkpoint inhibitors. The paper reports the monotherapy dose-escalation portion (N of about 54 patients) of the phase I ivuxolimab trial.

V loses 7 bases, J loses 8 bases, and the germline ends lie 15 bases apart. Via the germline V gene, CDR1 is SQVTM and CDR2 ANQGSEA. The CDR3 sequence holds 12 residues, the cysteine and phenylalanine included. Only the CDR3 DNA stays, 36 bases, in frame from base 1. Results and caveats for the whole study, not just this receptor: Low levels of normalized T-cell clonal expansion were also seen in some patients who did not respond. At doses from 0.1 to 3.0 mg/kg, clonal expansion was seen in both CD4+ and CD8+ blood T cells between baseline and week 6. Which antigens the clonally expanded peripheral T cells were specific for was not determined. Partial responders in the 0.1-3.0 mg/kg groups had among the lowest normalized peripheral clonal expansion, especially among CD8+ T cells. After ivuxolimab, more expanded clones were found on average in CD8+ T cells than in CD4+ T cells.

The trial excluded patients who had a history of autoimmune disease or who were on systemic immunosuppression. In every dose cohort, peripheral blood was drawn for TCR sequencing at baseline, cycle 4 day 1, and cycle 7 day 1. Samples were obtained from an open-label, multicenter, first-in-human phase I dose-escalation trial of ivuxolimab. Adults with locally advanced or metastatic head and neck squamous cell, hepatocellular, melanoma or renal cell carcinoma were enrolled in the trial. Before TCR sequencing, CD4+ T cells and CD8+ T cells were sorted from peripheral blood as separate populations. In regard to this clone: Its target antigen remains unknown. The record has no base qualities; no much larger clone is one base away.

To sequence the TCRbeta CDR3 region, genomic DNA was isolated from the sorted cells. The immunoSEQ Assay was used to sequence the TCRbeta CDR3 regions. This immuneACCESS table, as held by TCRdb, lists in-frame sequences with V and J called but not all clones. Of the missing ones, under half trace to an unresolved V gene in checked studies; the others have no known cause. Here the sample has more than 40,000 clones; 75% to 80% occur a single time. The leading ten clones occupy about 3% of the sample. The material was CD4+ or CD8+ T cells sorted from blood, obtained in a trial of the OX40 agonist ivuxolimab. The sequence was collected from an adult with an advanced solid tumor such as melanoma, head and neck, liver or kidney cancer. The chain uses TRBV29-1 and TRBJ2-1, with the D segment identity uncertain. CDR3 protein: CSGSFTGHEQFF. Here is the DNA: TGCAGCGGCTCGTTTACTGGCCATGAGCAGTTCTTC.